This T cell receptor (beta chain) is from a study of control samples from healthy donors and cancer patients. V lost 5 bases and J lost 4, with 12 bases in between. The CDR3 is 13 amino acids. Here immunoSEQ multiplex PCR was the method, and the copy in TCRdb shows in-frame clones only, minus some. The sample includes some 80,000 clones, roughly 86% of them seen just once. The source material was blood. This TCR was sampled from a man aged 50 to 59 in good health. The chain carries TRBV12-3 or TRBV12-4 and TRBJ2-7; perhaps TRBD2 as D (5 bases). The CDR3 is CASSRRTGYEQYF. DNA for the CDR3: TGTGCCAGCAGTCGCCGGACTGGTTACGAGCAGTACTTC.